The 32 T cell receptor beta chains given below trace back to one sample, sequenced in a study of T-cell memory formation after mild COVID-19. In TCRdb, the 5' RACE reads were re-called with MiXCR into one record per CDR3 protein. This table has 300,000 to 400,000 distinct CDR3 sequences, 25% to 30% appearing once. The sample consisted of PBMCs or a T cell subset sorted from them (not recorded which). The receptors come from an adult woman who had mild COVID-19 (a few samples of this study predate the infection). Cell type and time point are not known.

The chain is built from TRBV19 and TRBJ2-7, with D possibly matching TRBD1 (5 bases). V dropped 3 bases and J dropped 6 bases, with 15 bases sitting between them. Germline V CDR1 and CDR2: LNHDA, SQIVND (reference sequence). The CDR3 has 14 residues. The CDR3 loop reads CASSMVRAQAEQYF. The CDR3 coding sequence is TGTGCCAGTAGTATGGTCCGGGCACAGGCCGAGCAGTACTTC.

This clonotype was counted only a few times. J is TRBJ2-1 and V is TRBV19; D is undetermined. Trimming stripped 4 bases from V and 0 bases from J, with 10 bases between. Germline V lookup: CDR1 LNHDA, CDR2 SQIVND (reference sequence). This CDR3 is 15 amino acids long. The CDR3 spells CASSTARSSYNEQFF. CDR3 DNA sequence: TGTGCCAGTAGTACAGCGAGAAGCTCCTACAATGAGCAGTTCTTC.

The chain carries TRBV29-1 and TRBJ2-3; D assignment may be TRBD1 or TRBD2 (6 bases each). The CDR3 has 12 residues. CDR1 and CDR2 from the germline V gene are SQVTM and ANQGSEA. Trimming stripped 6 bases from V and 1 base from J, with 8 bases between. The CDR3 is CSVEGGTDTQYF. CDR3 DNA sequence: TGCAGCGTGGAGGGGGGCACAGATACGCAGTATTTT.

The chain employs TRBV5-1 and TRBJ1-1, with 10 positions matching TRBD1. CDR3 length: 16 amino acids. V was pared by 0 bases and J by 7 bases, with 9 bases of the junction left unmatched. Germline V gives CDR1 SGHRS, CDR2 YFSETQ. In DNA, the CDR3 is TGCGCCAGCAGCTTGGCGGGCCCTGGACAGGGGGATGAAGCTTTCTTT. It is translated as CASSLAGPGQGDEAFF.

The genes are TRBV9 and TRBJ2-3; TRBD2 matches 9 bases. Germline V CDR1 and CDR2: SGDLS, YYNGEE. The CDR3 consists of 15 residues. V lost 3 bases and J lost 6; bases outside the gene matches: 8. CDR3 sequence (DNA): TGTGCCAGCAGCGGGCGGGGGGGTCGTAGCGATACGCAGTATTTT. Translated, it gives CASSGRGGRSDTQYF.

This clonotype was detected a few times. The chain couples TRBV6-5 to TRBJ1-2; D is undetermined. CDR1 MNHEY and CDR2 SVGAGI come from the germline V gene. The CDR3 extends over 17 amino acids. V lost 1 base and J 4 bases, leaving 19 bases between the germline ends. Here the CDR3 reads CASSYFMGLSPSYGYTF. Written as DNA, the CDR3 is TGTGCCAGCAGTTACTTCATGGGGTTATCCCCTAGCTATGGCTACACCTTC.

The genes are TRBV5-4 and TRBJ1-2, with 12 positions matching TRBD1. The CDR3 runs to 14 residues. Trimming removed 3 bases from V and 8 bases from J; junction bases left unmatched: 5. The germline gives CDR1 SGHNT, CDR2 YYREEE (reference sequence). CDR3 DNA sequence: TGTGCCAGCAGCTCGGGACAGGGGGCGATCGGCTACACCTTC. Translation: CASSSGQGAIGYTF. The whole variable domain, filled in from reference TRBV5-4 and TRBJ1-2, reads ETGVTQSPTHLIKTRGQQVTLRCSSQSGHNTVSWYQQALGQGPQFIFQYYREEENGRGNFPPRFSGLQFPNYSSELNVNALELDDSALYLCASSSGQGAIGYTFGSGTRLTVV.

This clonotype was observed a few times. The rearrangement uses TRBV7-9 and TRBJ2-1; D uncertain. The CDR3 is 15 residues long. Per germline, CDR1 SEHNR and CDR2 FQNEAQ (reference sequence). V was trimmed by 4 bases and J by 6 bases, leaving 16 bases between them. CDR3 in amino acids: CASSSTGLTANEQFF. CDR3 nucleotides: TGTGCCAGCAGCTCTACGGGCCTGACTGCCAATGAGCAGTTCTTC.

This clonotype turned up a few times. The genes are TRBV4-2 and TRBJ2-7; 9 bases are a match to TRBD1. Germline V gene sequence: CDR1 LGHNA, CDR2 YNFKEQ. Unmatched junction bases numbered 6, after V lost 4 bases and J lost 5 bases. This CDR3 comprises 14 residues. This chain's CDR3 is CASSPGQGIDEQYF. In DNA form, the CDR3 reads TGTGCCAGCAGCCCAGGACAGGGGATTGACGAGCAGTACTTC.

The chain uses TRBV12-3 or TRBV12-4 and TRBJ2-7; unclear D gene. Between the trimmed V and J ends, which lost 1 base and 3 bases, there was a span of 4 bases. The CDR3 spans 12 residues. CDR3 amino acids: CASSLVFYEQYF. In nucleotides, the CDR3 is TGTGCCAGCAGTTTAGTCTTCTACGAGCAGTACTTC.

This clonotype has only a few counts. This chain links TRBV14 with TRBJ2-3; 11 positions agree with TRBD2. The germline V gene encodes CDR1 SGHDN and CDR2 FVKESK. V shed 3 bases, J shed 3 bases, and the junction held 5 bases outside the gene matches. The CDR3 runs to 16 residues. The chain's CDR3 is CASSQRLAGSTDTQYF. Here the CDR3 DNA reads TGTGCCAGCAGCCAGCGACTAGCGGGGTCAACAGATACGCAGTATTTT.

The chain carries TRBV5-1 and TRBJ2-3; 9 bases fit TRBD1. V shed 7 bases, J shed 6 bases, and the junction held 9 bases outside the gene matches. CDR1 and CDR2 from the germline V gene are SGHRS and YFSETQ. This CDR3 contains 14 residues. The DNA for the CDR3 is TGCGCCAGCTGGAGGACAGGGGCTTTGGATACGCAGTATTTT. Amino acids: CASWRTGALDTQYF. Based on the CDR3 plus reference TRBV5-1 and TRBJ2-3, the full variable domain is KAGVTQTPRYLIKTRGQQVTLSCSPISGHRSVSWYQQTPGQGLQFLFEYFSETQRNKGNFPGRFSGRQFSNSRSEMNVSTLELGDSALYLCASWRTGALDTQYFGPGTRLTVL.

This clonotype has only a few counts. This rearrangement joins TRBV9 to TRBJ2-1, with 8 bases aligning to TRBD2. Germline lookup yields CDR1 SGDLS and CDR2 YYNGEE. The CDR3 contains 15 residues. Trimming removed 0 bases from V and 9 bases from J; junction bases left unmatched: 8. DNA for the CDR3: TGTGCCAGCAGCGTAGAAGGAGCGGGAGCATCTGAGCAGTTCTTC. Translating it yields CASSVEGAGASEQFF.

This CDR3 is CASSYETDGQPNEKLFF. Written as DNA, the CDR3 is TGTGCCAGCAGTTACGAGACTGATGGACAGCCTAATGAAAAACTGTTTTTT. This chain links TRBV6-6 with TRBJ1-4; maybe TRBD1 (6 bases). CDR1 and CDR2 from the germline V gene are MNHNY and SVGAGI (reference sequence). The CDR3 runs 17 residues. V was pared by 2 bases and J by 3 bases, with 16 bases between.

This clonotype was counted between two and nine times. V and J are TRBV12-3 or TRBV12-4 and TRBJ2-1; 12 positions match TRBD2. Unmatched junction bases numbered 4, after V lost 6 bases and J lost 4 bases. This CDR3 contains 15 residues. CDR3 region: CASRPLAGGYNEQFF. CDR3 nucleotide sequence: TGTGCCAGCAGGCCCCTAGCGGGGGGGTACAATGAGCAGTTCTTC.

This chain uses TRBV7-8 with TRBJ2-3; D gene uncertain. V gave up 2 bases and J gave up 6 bases, with 6 bases separating them. This CDR3 spans 12 amino acids. Per germline, CDR1 SGHVS and CDR2 FQNEAQ. The CDR3 protein is CASSLQVDTQYF. The CDR3 nucleotides read TGTGCCAGCAGCTTACAAGTTGATACGCAGTATTTT. Filled out from reference TRBV7-8 and TRBJ2-3, the complete variable domain reads GAGVSQSPRYKVAKRGQDVALRCDPISGHVSLFWYQQALGQGPEFLTYFQNEAQLDKSGLPSDRFFAERPEGSVSTLKIQRTQQEDSAVYLCASSLQVDTQYFGPGTRLTVL.

This clonotype was observed once. V usage is TRBV7-9 and J usage is TRBJ1-1; D not resolved. The CDR3 contains 13 residues. The V and J ends lost 6 bases and 8 bases respectively, with 16 bases between them. Germline CDR1 is SEHNR and CDR2 is FQNEAQ (reference sequence). The CDR3 nucleotides read TGTGCCAGCAGGGCGGTGGGAGTCCGAGAAGCTTTCTTT. Translated, it gives CASRAVGVREAFF.

The V call is TRBV29-1, the J call TRBJ2-7; D not resolved. This CDR3 is built from 11 residues. Germline V gene lookup returns CDR1 SQVTM and CDR2 ANQGSEA. V shed 2 bases and J shed 4 bases, with 6 bases lying between them. This CDR3 is CSVESLYEQYF. For the CDR3, the DNA is TGCAGCGTTGAAAGTTTATACGAGCAGTACTTC.

In this sample, this clonotype turned up a few times. This chain uses TRBV6-5 with TRBJ2-5; 10 bases are a match to TRBD1. This CDR3 has 16 residues. CDR1 MNHEY and CDR2 SVGAGI come from the germline V gene. J was trimmed by 5 bases and V by 2 bases; bases with no gene match: 8. This CDR3 reads CASSYHRQGARETQYF. CDR3 sequence (DNA): TGTGCCAGCAGTTACCACCGACAGGGGGCGCGGGAGACCCAGTACTTC.

The gene calls are TRBV7-9 and TRBJ2-1, with D perhaps given as TRBD1 or TRBD2 (5 bases each). Trimming left V 2 bases short and J 0 bases short, with 11 bases between. Germline V gene sequence: CDR1 SEHNR, CDR2 FQNEAQ (reference sequence). The CDR3 runs 16 residues. CDR3 DNA: TGTGCCAGCAGCTTATTGTCAGGGAGCTCCTACAATGAGCAGTTCTTC. This encodes CASSLLSGSSYNEQFF. Based on the CDR3 plus reference TRBV7-9 and TRBJ2-1, the full variable domain is DTGVSQNPRHKITKRGQNVTFRCDPISEHNRLYWYRQTLGQGPEFLTYFQNEAQLEKSRLLSDRFSAERPKGSFSTLEIQRTEQGDSAMYLCASSLLSGSSYNEQFFGPGTRLTVL.

This rearrangement joins TRBV6-5 to TRBJ2-1; D is perhaps TRBD1 or TRBD2 (5 bases each). The CDR3 runs to 16 residues. CDR1 is MNHEY and CDR2 is SVGAGI in the germline V gene. Deletions cut 0 bases from V and 2 bases from J, with 11 bases between. CDR3 sequence: CASSYSGELAYNEQFF. The CDR3 DNA reads TGTGCCAGCAGTTACTCGGGGGAGTTGGCCTACAATGAGCAGTTCTTC.

This chain connects TRBV7-9 to TRBJ2-7; 11 bases are a match to TRBD1. The CDR3 extends over 14 amino acids. Germline V gene data show CDR1 as SEHNR and CDR2 as FQNEAQ (reference sequence). V shed 4 bases, J shed 3 bases, and the junction held 2 bases outside the gene matches. CDR3 bases: TGTGCCAGCAGCTCGGACAGGGGGCTCTACGAGCAGTACTTC. Protein product: CASSSDRGLYEQYF.

The chain carries TRBV6-5 and TRBJ1-5, with D perhaps matching TRBD1 (5 bases). There are 13 residues in the CDR3. Trimming removed 9 bases at V and 0 bases at J, with 9 bases between. Germline CDR1 reads MNHEY; CDR2 reads SVGAGI. CDR3 in DNA: TGTGCCAGTAGACAGTATAGCAATCAGCCCCAGCATTTT. Translated: CASRQYSNQPQHF.

This clonotype was counted a few times. V gene TRBV7-6 combines with J gene TRBJ2-1, with D uncertain. V shed 4 bases and J shed 5 bases, with 6 bases lying between them. In germline, CDR1 is SGHVS, CDR2 FNYEAQ. This CDR3 contains 12 residues. CDR3 loop: CASSYRNNEQFF. The CDR3 DNA reads as TGTGCCAGCAGCTACAGAAACAATGAGCAGTTCTTC. Filled out from reference TRBV7-6 and TRBJ2-1, the complete variable domain reads GAGVSQSPRYKVTKRGQDVALRCDPISGHVSLYWYRQALGQGPEFLTYFNYEAQQDKSGLPNDRFSAERPEGSISTLTIQRTEQRDSAMYRCASSYRNNEQFFGPGTRLTVL.

The sample holds a few counts of this clonotype. This chain links TRBV20-1 with TRBJ2-7; weak D call: TRBD2 (7 bases). Trimming shortened V by 7 bases and J by 5 bases, and 12 bases separated the two germline ends. The CDR3 runs to 11 residues. The V gene's germline CDR1 is DFQATT and CDR2 SNEGSKA (reference sequence). CDR3 sequence reads: CSEGGGNEQYF. DNA for the CDR3: TGCAGTGAAGGGGGGGGGAACGAGCAGTACTTC.

In its sample, this clonotype was seen a few times. The chain combines TRBV5-1 with TRBJ2-7, with 7 bases fitting TRBD1. J gave up 3 bases and V 4 bases, and 7 bases lay outside the gene matches. Germline CDR1 is SGHRS and CDR2 is YFSETQ. There are 14 residues in the CDR3. Here the CDR3 reads CASSPGQVGYEQYF. The CDR3 region has the DNA TGCGCCAGCAGCCCTGGACAGGTCGGCTACGAGCAGTACTTC.

The chain joins TRBV12-5 to TRBJ2-1; TRBD2 is a possible D gene (6 bases). V lost 6 bases, J lost 0 bases, and 24 bases lay in between. The CDR3 sequence is 19 residues long. Germline CDR1 LGHNT, CDR2 FRNRAP. CDR3 protein: CASGVGIGSTVSSYNEQFF. CDR3 DNA: TGTGCTAGTGGAGTAGGTATCGGGAGCACCGTAAGCTCCTACAATGAGCAGTTCTTC.

The chain has TRBV5-6 and TRBJ2-5; D might be TRBD2 (5 bases). Trimming pared 4 bases from V and 2 bases from J, leaving 12 bases between. In germline, CDR1 is SGHDT, CDR2 YYEEEE. CDR3 length equals 14 residues. The CDR3 sequence: CASSRGLIQETQYF. In DNA form, the CDR3 reads TGTGCCAGCAGCCGTGGACTCATACAAGAGACCCAGTACTTC.

The chain carries TRBV7-3 and TRBJ1-1; D is perhaps TRBD1 (6 bases). Between the trimmed V and J ends, which lost 5 bases and 0 bases, there was a span of 13 bases. The CDR3 sequence is 15 residues long. The germline gives CDR1 SGHTA, CDR2 FQGTGA. The CDR3 reads CASSLSGHLNTEAFF. The CDR3 DNA reads TGTGCCAGCAGCCTTTCGGGACATTTGAACACTGAAGCTTTCTTT.

The chain links TRBV29-1 to TRBJ2-7; 8 bases align to TRBD1. Unmatched junction bases numbered 17, after V lost 4 bases and J lost 3 bases. Germline CDR1 is SQVTM and CDR2 is ANQGSEA. This CDR3 is 17 amino acids long. Written as DNA, the CDR3 is TGCAGCGTTGGAGGGCCGGGTAGGACAGGGTCAAACTACGAGCAGTACTTC. Translating it yields CSVGGPGRTGSNYEQYF.

The V and J genes are TRBV20-1 and TRBJ2-5; TRBD2 agrees at 11 bases. CDR3 length equals 14 residues. J lost 4 bases, V lost 5 bases, and 6 bases had no gene match. Germline CDR1 and CDR2: DFQATT and SNEGSKA (reference sequence). This CDR3 reads CSASYSGRVETQYF. In nucleotides, the CDR3 is TGCAGTGCTTCCTATAGCGGGAGGGTAGAGACCCAGTACTTC.

This clonotype was observed a few times. The genes are TRBV7-6 and TRBJ2-1; 8 bases line up with TRBD1. The V gene end was trimmed by 1 base and the J gene end by 4 bases; junction bases not matched to a gene: 9. The CDR3 contains 17 residues. The V gene's germline CDR1 is SGHVS and CDR2 FNYEAQ. CDR3 sequence (DNA): TGTGCCAGCAGCTTAGATTCCAGGACAGGGAGGTACAATGAGCAGTTCTTC. It translates to CASSLDSRTGRYNEQFF. The full variable domain, in which reference TRBV7-6 and TRBJ2-1 provide the parts outside the CDR3, is GAGVSQSPRYKVTKRGQDVALRCDPISGHVSLYWYRQALGQGPEFLTYFNYEAQQDKSGLPNDRFSAERPEGSISTLTIQRTEQRDSAMYRCASSLDSRTGRYNEQFFGPGTRLTVL.